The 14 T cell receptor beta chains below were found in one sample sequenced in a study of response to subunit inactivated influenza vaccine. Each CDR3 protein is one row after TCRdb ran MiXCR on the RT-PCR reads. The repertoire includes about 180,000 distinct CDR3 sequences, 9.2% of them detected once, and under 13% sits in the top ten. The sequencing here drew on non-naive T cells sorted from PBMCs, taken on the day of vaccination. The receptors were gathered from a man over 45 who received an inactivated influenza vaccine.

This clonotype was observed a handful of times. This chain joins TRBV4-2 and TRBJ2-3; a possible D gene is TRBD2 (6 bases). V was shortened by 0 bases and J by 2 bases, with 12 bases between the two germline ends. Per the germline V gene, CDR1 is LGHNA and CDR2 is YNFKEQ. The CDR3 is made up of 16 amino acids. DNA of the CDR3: TGTGCCAGCAGCCAAGATACCGCGGGGACCACAGATACGCAGTATTTT. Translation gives CASSQDTAGTTDTQYF.

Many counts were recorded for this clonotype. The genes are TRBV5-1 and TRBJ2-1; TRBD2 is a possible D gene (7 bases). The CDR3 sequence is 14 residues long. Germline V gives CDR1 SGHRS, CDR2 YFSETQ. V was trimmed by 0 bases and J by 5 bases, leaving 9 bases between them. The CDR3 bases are TGCGCCAGCAGCTTGGCGGGGGGCGACAATGAGCAGTTCTTC. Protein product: CASSLAGGDNEQFF.

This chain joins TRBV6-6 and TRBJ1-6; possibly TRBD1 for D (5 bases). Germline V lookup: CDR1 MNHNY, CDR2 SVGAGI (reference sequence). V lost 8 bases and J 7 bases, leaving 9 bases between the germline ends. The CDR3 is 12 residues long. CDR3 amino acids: CASGTVNSPLHF. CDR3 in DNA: TGTGCCAGCGGGACGGTCAATTCACCCCTCCACTTT.

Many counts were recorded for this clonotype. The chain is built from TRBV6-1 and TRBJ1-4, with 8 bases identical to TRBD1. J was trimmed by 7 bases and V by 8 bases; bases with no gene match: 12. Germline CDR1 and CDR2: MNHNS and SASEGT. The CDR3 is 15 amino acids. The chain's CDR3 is CASADSGGIGEKLFF. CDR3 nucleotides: TGTGCCAGCGCGGACTCAGGGGGCATCGGTGAAAAACTGTTTTTT.

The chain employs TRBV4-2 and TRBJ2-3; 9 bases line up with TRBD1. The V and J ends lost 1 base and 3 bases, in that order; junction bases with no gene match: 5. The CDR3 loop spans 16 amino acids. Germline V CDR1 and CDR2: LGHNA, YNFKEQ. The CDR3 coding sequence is TGTGCCAGCAGCCAAGTGGCGACAGGGGGTACAGATACGCAGTATTTT. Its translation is CASSQVATGGTDTQYF.

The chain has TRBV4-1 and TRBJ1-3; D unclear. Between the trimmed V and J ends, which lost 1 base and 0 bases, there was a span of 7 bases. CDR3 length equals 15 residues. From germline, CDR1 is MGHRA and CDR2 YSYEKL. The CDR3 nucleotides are TGCGCCAGCAGCCAAGGACTGATCTCTGGAAACACCATATATTTT. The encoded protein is CASSQGLISGNTIYF.

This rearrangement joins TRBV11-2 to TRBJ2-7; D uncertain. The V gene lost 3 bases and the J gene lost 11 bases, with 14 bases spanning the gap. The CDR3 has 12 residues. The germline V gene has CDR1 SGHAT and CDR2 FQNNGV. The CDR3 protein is CASSFAPKIKYF. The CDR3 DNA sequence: TGTGCCAGCAGCTTCGCCCCTAAGATTAAGTACTTC. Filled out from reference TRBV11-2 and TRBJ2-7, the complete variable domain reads EAGVAQSPRYKIIEKRQSVAFWCNPISGHATLYWYQQILGQGPKLLIQFQNNGVVDDSQLPKDRFSAERLKGVDSTLKIQPAKLEDSAVYLCASSFAPKIKYFGPGTRLTVT.

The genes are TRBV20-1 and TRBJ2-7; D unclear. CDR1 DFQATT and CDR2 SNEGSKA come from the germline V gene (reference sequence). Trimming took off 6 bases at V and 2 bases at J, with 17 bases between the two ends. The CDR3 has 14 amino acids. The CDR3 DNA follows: TGCAGTGCCCCGGGTCCCATCAGGACCTACGAGCAGTACTTC. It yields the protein CSAPGPIRTYEQYF.

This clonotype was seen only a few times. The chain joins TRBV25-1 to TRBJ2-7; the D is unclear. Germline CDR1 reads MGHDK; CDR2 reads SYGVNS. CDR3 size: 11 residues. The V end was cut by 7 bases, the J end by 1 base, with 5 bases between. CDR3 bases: TGTGCCAGCAAAGGGTCCTACGAGCAGTACTTC. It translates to CASKGSYEQYF.

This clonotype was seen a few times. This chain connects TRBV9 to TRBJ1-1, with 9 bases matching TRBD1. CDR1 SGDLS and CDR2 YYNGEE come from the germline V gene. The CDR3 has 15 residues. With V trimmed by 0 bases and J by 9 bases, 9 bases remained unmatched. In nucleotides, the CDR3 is TGTGCCAGCAGCGTAGACGGGACAGGGAAGGGGAAAGCTTTCTTT. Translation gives CASSVDGTGKGKAFF.

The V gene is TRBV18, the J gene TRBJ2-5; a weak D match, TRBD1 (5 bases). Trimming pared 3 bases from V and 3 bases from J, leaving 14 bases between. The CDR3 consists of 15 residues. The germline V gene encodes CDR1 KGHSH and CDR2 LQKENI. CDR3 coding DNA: TGTGCCAGCTCACCTCCGTCGACAGCGAAAGAGACCCAGTACTTC. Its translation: CASSPPSTAKETQYF.

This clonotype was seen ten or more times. CDR3 residues: CASSLAGPSYNEQFF. The CDR3 DNA reads TGTGCCAGCAGTTTAGCGGGACCCTCCTACAATGAGCAGTTCTTC. The V and J genes are TRBV28 and TRBJ2-1; D might be TRBD2 (6 bases). The germline V gene encodes CDR1 MDHEN and CDR2 SYDVKM. V was pared by 2 bases and J by 0 bases, with 8 bases between. The CDR3 spans 15 residues.

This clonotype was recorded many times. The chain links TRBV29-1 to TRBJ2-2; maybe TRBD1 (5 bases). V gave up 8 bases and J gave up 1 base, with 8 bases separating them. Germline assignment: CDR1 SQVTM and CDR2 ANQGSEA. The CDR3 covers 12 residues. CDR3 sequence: CSTGQNTGELFF. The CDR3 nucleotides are TGCAGCACTGGACAGAACACCGGGGAGCTGTTTTTT.

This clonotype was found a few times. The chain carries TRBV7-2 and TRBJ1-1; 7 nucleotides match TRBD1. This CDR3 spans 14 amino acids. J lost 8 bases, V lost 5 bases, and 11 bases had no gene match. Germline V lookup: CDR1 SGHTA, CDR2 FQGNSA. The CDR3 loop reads CASSPMTGHREAFF. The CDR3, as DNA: TGTGCCAGCAGCCCGATGACAGGGCATCGGGAAGCTTTCTTT.